This T cell receptor beta chain was sequenced in a study of blood T cell repertoires in COVID-19. Turning to the study itself: There were acute and convalescent COVID-19 samples, and they came from the United States, Italy and Spain. Nucleic acid was either cDNA or gDNA, and it came from T cells, B-cell-depleted T cells, or PBMCs.

CDR1 and CDR2 from the germline V gene are LNHDA and SQIVND (reference sequence). The CDR3 covers 16 residues. V lost 6 bases and J lost 3; bases outside the gene matches: 9. Here immunoSEQ multiplex PCR was the method, and the copy in TCRdb shows in-frame clones only, minus some. Of more than 200,000 clones in the sample, around four fifths are singletons; the top ten hold 7.5% to 9%. The specimen was peripheral blood. The V gene is TRBV19, the J gene TRBJ1-5, with 9 bases lining up with TRBD1. The receptor was derived from a woman aged 45-60 years with acute or convalescent COVID-19. This chain's CDR3 is CASRILGQGDNQPQHF. CDR3 nucleotides: TGTGCCAGTAGGATCCTGGGACAGGGTGACAATCAGCCCCAGCATTTT.